The clone carrying this T cell receptor (beta chain) was seen only a few times. Its antigen remains unidentified. CDR3 size: 14 residues. V shed 0 bases and J shed 8 bases, with 10 bases lying between them. CDR1 and CDR2 from the germline V gene are MNHEY and SVGAGI. Primers used in a second PCR of roughly 6 to 12 cycles were a sample-barcoded 5' primer and a J-beta primer mix. MiXCR, applied by TCRdb to the 5' RACE reads, yields one record per CDR3 protein. The data contain some 750,000 distinct CDR3 sequences, around a fifth of them singletons. The sample comes from a study of blood T cells in healthy people across ages. Whole-study findings and limits: Estimates of total diversity, which came from one million sequenced T cells, were considered to be underestimates.

The sequenced sample consisted of blood. The chain links TRBV6-5 to TRBJ1-4; D ambiguous. This clonotype originated in a man in his 70s in good health. The CDR3 loop reads CASSYSPTGEKLFF. CDR3 DNA sequence: TGTGCCAGCAGTTACTCGCCCACTGGGGAAAAACTGTTTTTT.